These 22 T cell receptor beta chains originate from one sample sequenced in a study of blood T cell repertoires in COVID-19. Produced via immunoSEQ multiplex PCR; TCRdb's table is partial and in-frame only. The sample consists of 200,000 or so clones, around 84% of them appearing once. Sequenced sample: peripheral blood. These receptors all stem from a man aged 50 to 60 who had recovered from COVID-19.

The CDR3: CASSPGQKEETQYF. In DNA, the CDR3 is TGCGCCAGCAGCCCCGGACAGAAAGAAGAGACCCAGTACTTC. The chain combines TRBV5-1 with TRBJ2-5; D possibly corresponds to TRBD1 (6 bases). Trimming removed 4 bases at V and 3 bases at J, with 13 bases between. There are 14 residues in the CDR3. Germline CDR1 SGHRS, CDR2 YFSETQ.

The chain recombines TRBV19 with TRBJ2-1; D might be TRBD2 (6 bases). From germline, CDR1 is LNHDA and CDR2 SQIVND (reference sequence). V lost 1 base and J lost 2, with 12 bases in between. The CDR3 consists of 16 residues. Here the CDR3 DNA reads TGTGCCAGTAGTATAGTAGGTGGGGGGACCTACAATGAGCAGTTCTTC. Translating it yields CASSIVGGGTYNEQFF.

Here the CDR3 reads CASSHYSGRAGETQYF. The CDR3 coding sequence is TGTGCCAGCAGCCATTATAGCGGGAGGGCCGGGGAGACCCAGTACTTC. This chain joins TRBV3-1 (or the pseudogene TRBV3-2) and TRBJ2-5; TRBD2 matches 11 bases. The CDR3 consists of 16 residues. V was pared by 3 bases and J by 5 bases, with 8 bases of the junction left unmatched. Germline V gene data show CDR1 as LGHDT and CDR2 as YNNKEL (reference sequence).

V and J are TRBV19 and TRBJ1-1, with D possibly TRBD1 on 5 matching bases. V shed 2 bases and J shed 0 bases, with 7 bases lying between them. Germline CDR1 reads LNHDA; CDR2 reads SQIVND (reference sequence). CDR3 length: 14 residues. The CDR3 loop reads CASSITGLNTEAFF. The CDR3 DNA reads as TGTGCCAGTAGTATAACAGGCTTGAACACTGAAGCTTTCTTT.

The CDR3 DNA is TGTGCCAGCAGACGGACTAGCACGGGGACCCAGTACTTC. The encoded protein is CASRRTSTGTQYF. The V call is TRBV6-5, the J call TRBJ2-5; 8 nucleotides line up with TRBD2. The trim removed 6 bases at V and 7 bases at J, leaving 7 bases unmatched. CDR1 is MNHEY and CDR2 is SVGAGI in the germline V gene. The CDR3 extends over 13 amino acids.

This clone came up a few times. CDR3 coding DNA: TGCGCCAGCAGCCTGCGCGGGGAACCTAACTATGGCTACACCTTC. Its translation is CASSLRGEPNYGYTF. V usage is TRBV5-1 and J usage is TRBJ1-2; no clear D. CDR3 length: 15 amino acids. Trimming shortened V by 4 bases and J by 0 bases, and 13 bases separated the two germline ends. From germline, CDR1 is SGHRS and CDR2 YFSETQ.

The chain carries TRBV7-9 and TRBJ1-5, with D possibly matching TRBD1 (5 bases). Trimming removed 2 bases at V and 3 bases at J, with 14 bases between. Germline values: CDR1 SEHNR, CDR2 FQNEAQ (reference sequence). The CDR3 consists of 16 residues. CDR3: CASSLRRTGLNQPQHF. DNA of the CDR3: TGTGCCAGCAGCTTAAGGCGGACGGGACTCAATCAGCCCCAGCATTTT.

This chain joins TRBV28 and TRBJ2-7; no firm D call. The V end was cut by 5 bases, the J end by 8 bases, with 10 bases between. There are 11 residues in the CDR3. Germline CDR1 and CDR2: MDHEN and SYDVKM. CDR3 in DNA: TGTGCCAGCAGTGGTATACATCAGCAGTACTTC. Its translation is CASSGIHQQYF.

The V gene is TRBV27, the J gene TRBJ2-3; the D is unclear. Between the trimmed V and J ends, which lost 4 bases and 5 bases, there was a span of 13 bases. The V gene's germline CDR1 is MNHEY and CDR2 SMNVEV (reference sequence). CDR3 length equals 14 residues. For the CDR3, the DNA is TGTGCCAGCAGTTCCCGCCCTAGGATAGATACGCAGTATTTT. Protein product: CASSSRPRIDTQYF.

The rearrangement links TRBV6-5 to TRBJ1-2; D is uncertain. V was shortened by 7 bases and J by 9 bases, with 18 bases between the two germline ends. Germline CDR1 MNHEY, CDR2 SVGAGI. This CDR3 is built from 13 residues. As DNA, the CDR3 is TGTGCCAGCAAAGAAACAGTTCATGCGAGCTACACCTTC. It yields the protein CASKETVHASYTF.

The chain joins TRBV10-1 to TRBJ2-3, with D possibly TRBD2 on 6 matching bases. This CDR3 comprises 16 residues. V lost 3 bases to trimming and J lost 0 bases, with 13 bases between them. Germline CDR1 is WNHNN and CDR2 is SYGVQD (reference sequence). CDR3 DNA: TGCGCCAGCAGTGAATACCCCGGGAGCAGCACAGATACGCAGTATTTT. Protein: CASSEYPGSSTDTQYF.

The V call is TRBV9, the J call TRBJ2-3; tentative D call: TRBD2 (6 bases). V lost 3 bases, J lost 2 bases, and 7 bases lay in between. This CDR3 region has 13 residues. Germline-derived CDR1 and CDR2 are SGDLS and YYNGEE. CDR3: CASSGGATDTQYF. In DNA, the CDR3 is TGTGCCAGCAGCGGCGGGGCCACAGATACGCAGTATTTT.

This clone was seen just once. The CDR3 reads CASSQGNEQYF. CDR3 bases: TGTGCCAGCAGCCAGGGTAACGAGCAGTACTTC. V usage is TRBV7-6 and J usage is TRBJ2-7; D might be TRBD1 (5 bases). Germline CDR1 and CDR2: SGHVS and FNYEAQ. Trimming cost V 5 bases and J 5 bases, with 7 bases left between them. This CDR3 has 11 residues.

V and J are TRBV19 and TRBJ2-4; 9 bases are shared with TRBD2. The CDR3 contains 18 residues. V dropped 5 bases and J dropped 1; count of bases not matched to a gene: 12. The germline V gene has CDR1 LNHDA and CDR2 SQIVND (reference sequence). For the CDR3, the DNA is TGTGCCAGTAGTGCCCCCGGGCGGGAGGGCCTTGCCAAAAACATTCAGTACTTC. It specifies CASSAPGREGLAKNIQYF.

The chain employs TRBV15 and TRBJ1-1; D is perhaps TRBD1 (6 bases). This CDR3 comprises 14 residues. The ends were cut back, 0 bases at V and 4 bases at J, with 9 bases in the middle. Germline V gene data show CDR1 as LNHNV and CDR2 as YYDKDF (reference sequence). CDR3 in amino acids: CATSRDLGATEAFF. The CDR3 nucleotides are TGTGCCACCAGCAGAGATCTGGGGGCCACTGAAGCTTTCTTT.

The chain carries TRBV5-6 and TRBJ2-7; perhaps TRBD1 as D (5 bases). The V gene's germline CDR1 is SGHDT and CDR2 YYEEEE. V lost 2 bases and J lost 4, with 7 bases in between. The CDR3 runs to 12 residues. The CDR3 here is CASSFRVYEQYF. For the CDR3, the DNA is TGTGCCAGCAGCTTCAGGGTTTACGAGCAGTACTTC.

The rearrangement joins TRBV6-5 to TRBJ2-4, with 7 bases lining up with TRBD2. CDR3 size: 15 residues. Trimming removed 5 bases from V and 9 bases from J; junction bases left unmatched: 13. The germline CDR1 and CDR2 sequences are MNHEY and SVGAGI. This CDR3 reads CASSRASGTNSIQYF. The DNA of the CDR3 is TGTGCCAGCAGTCGGGCTTCCGGGACTAATAGCATTCAGTACTTC.

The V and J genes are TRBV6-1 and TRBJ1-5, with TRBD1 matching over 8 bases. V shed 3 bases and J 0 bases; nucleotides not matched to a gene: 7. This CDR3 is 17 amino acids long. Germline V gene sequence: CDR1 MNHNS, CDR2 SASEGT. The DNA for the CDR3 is TGTGCCAGCAGTGACGGACAGGGATTATATAGCAATCAGCCCCAGCATTTT. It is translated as CASSDGQGLYSNQPQHF.

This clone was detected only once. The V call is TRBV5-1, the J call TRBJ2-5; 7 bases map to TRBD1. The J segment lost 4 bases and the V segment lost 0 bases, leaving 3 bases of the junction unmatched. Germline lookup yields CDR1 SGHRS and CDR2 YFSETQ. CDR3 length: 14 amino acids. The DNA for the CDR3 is TGCGCCAGCAGCTTGGCACAGGGGAGAGAGACCCAGTACTTC. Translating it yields CASSLAQGRETQYF.

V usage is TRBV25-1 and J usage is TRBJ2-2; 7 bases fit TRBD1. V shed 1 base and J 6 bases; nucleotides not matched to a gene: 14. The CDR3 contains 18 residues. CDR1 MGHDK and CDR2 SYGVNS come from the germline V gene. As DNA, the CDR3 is TGTGCCAGCAGTGAATGGGGGACAGACTCAAATAATCCCGGGGAGCTGTTTTTT. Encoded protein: CASSEWGTDSNNPGELFF.

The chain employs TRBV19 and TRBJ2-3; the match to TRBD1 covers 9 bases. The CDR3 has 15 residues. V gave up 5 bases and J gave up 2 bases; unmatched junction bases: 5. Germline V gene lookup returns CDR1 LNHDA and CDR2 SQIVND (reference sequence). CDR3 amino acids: CASSSGTGNTDTQYF. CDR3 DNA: TGTGCCAGTAGTTCCGGGACAGGGAACACAGATACGCAGTATTTT. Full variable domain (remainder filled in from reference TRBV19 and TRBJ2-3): DGGITQSPKYLFRKEGQNVTLSCEQNLNHDAMYWYRQDPGQGLRLIYYSQIVNDFQKGDIAEGYSVSREKKESFPLTVTSAQKNPTAFYLCASSSGTGNTDTQYFGPGTRLTVL.

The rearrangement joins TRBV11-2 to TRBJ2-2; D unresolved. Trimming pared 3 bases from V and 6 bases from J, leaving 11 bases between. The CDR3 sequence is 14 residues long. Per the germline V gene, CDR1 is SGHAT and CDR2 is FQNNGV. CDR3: CASSFLGFPGELFF. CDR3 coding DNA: TGTGCCAGCAGCTTCCTTGGCTTCCCCGGGGAGCTGTTTTTT.